This T cell receptor beta chain appears in the sequencing data of a study of T-cell memory formation after mild COVID-19. TCRdb independently ran MiXCR on the 5' RACE reads; one entry per CDR3 protein. The repertoire holds 40,000 to 60,000 distinct CDR3 sequences, with roughly a quarter as singletons. V was shortened by 7 bases and J by 0 bases, with 15 bases between the two germline ends. The CDR3 length is 16 residues. In its sample, this clonotype was seen a few times. Material for sequencing was PBMCs or a T cell subset sorted from them (not recorded which). V is TRBV12-3 or TRBV12-4 and J is TRBJ2-2; D perhaps matches TRBD2 (7 bases). The TCR comes from a man aged 18 to 29 who had mild COVID-19 (a few samples of this study predate the infection). Cell type and time point are not known. CDR3 DNA sequence: TGTGCCAGCACCCGGCCGCGGGGGCCGAACACCGGGGAGCTGTTTTTT. As protein: CASTRPRGPNTGELFF.